The 28 T cell receptor beta chains in this list originate from one sample, sequenced in a study of beta chain features in type 1 diabetes. Antigen specificity for these receptors is unknown. As every portion of the isolated RNA was reverse transcribed, the sequencing read expressed TCRB transcripts. Sequenced by immunoSEQ multiplex PCR; TCRdb stores in-frame clones only, minus some. The sample contains 550,000 to 850,000 clones, 13% of which appear only once. Study findings and constraints: Across all four CD4+ subsets, people with type 1 diabetes showed modestly shorter TCRB CDR3s.

Sequenced: naive CD4+ T cells from blood. The receptors come from a man between 18 and 29 years old with type 1 diabetes.

In this sample, this clone turned up a few times. The rearrangement joins TRBV6-4 to TRBJ2-3; the D gene is possibly TRBD2 (5 bases). The CDR3 consists of 15 residues. Germline CDR1 is MRHNA and CDR2 is SNTAGT. Trimming left V 0 bases short and J 1 base short, with 8 bases between. CDR3 loop: CASSDSSGGTDTQYF. The CDR3 region has the DNA TGTGCCAGCAGTGACTCCTCCGGGGGCACAGATACGCAGTATTTT.

There are a few counts of this clone. The chain uses TRBV14 and TRBJ1-1, with D possibly TRBD1 on 5 matching bases. CDR3 length equals 13 residues. Trimming shortened V by 8 bases and J by 1 base, and 11 bases separated the two germline ends. From germline, CDR1 is SGHDN and CDR2 FVKESK. The CDR3 region has the DNA TGTGCCAGCCAAGACAGAGCGAACACTGAAGCTTTCTTT. It encodes CASQDRANTEAFF.

This clone was recorded a few times. The chain carries TRBV4-1 and TRBJ2-3, with 9 bases lining up with TRBD2. The CDR3 consists of 16 residues. Germline CDR1 reads MGHRA; CDR2 reads YSYEKL. J gave up 2 bases and V 2 bases, and 5 bases lay outside the gene matches. DNA for the CDR3: TGCGCCAGCAGCCAACTTCGCGGGGGGGACACAGATACGCAGTATTTT. Its translation: CASSQLRGGDTDTQYF.

A few counts support this clone. The genes are TRBV5-1 and TRBJ2-5; 8 bases fit TRBD2. The germline CDR1 and CDR2 sequences are SGHRS and YFSETQ. This CDR3 contains 17 residues. Unmatched junction bases numbered 14, after V lost 2 bases and J lost 5 bases. As DNA, the CDR3 is TGCGCCAGCAGCTTTGATAGCGGGGCATTTACGGTGGAGACCCAGTACTTC. This gives the protein CASSFDSGAFTVETQYF. The whole variable domain, filled in from reference TRBV5-1 and TRBJ2-5, reads KAGVTQTPRYLIKTRGQQVTLSCSPISGHRSVSWYQQTPGQGLQFLFEYFSETQRNKGNFPGRFSGRQFSNSRSEMNVSTLELGDSALYLCASSFDSGAFTVETQYFGPGTRLLVL.

This clone was seen only a few times. This sequence joins TRBV30 and TRBJ1-2, with unresolved D. With 3 bases removed from V and 2 bases from J, the gap between germline ends came to 19 bases. The CDR3 sequence is 16 residues long. Germline loops: CDR1 GTSNPN, CDR2 SVGIG (reference sequence). Written as DNA, the CDR3 is TGTGCCTGGAGCCCCCCTGATGGCCGGCGAAACTATGGCTACACCTTC. Protein: CAWSPPDGRRNYGYTF. The variable domain in full, with the rest retrieved from reference TRBV30 and TRBJ1-2, is SQTIHQWPATLVQPVGSPLSLECTVEGTSNPNLYWYRQAAGRGLQLLFYSVGIGQISSEVPQNLSASRPQDRQFILSSKKLLLSDSGFYLCAWSPPDGRRNYGYTFGSGTRLTVV.

This clone has a handful of counts. The chain has TRBV5-1 and TRBJ2-5; either TRBD1 or TRBD2 may fit D (5 bases each). The CDR3 is 16 amino acids. Germline V gene data show CDR1 as SGHRS and CDR2 as YFSETQ. V was trimmed by 4 bases and J by 2 bases, leaving 18 bases between them. The CDR3 DNA reads TGCGCCAGCAGCATGGTCCAAGGGGAGCCTCAAGAGACCCAGTACTTC. This gives the protein CASSMVQGEPQETQYF.

V is TRBV5-1 and J is TRBJ2-2, with D unresolved. The CDR3 has 15 residues. Germline V gene data show CDR1 as SGHRS and CDR2 as YFSETQ. V dropped 0 bases and J dropped 3 bases, with 9 bases sitting between them. The CDR3 here is CASSLATSDTGELFF. CDR3 in DNA: TGCGCCAGCAGCTTGGCCACGTCGGACACCGGGGAGCTGTTTTTT.

The rearrangement joins TRBV5-4 to TRBJ2-5; 12 bases line up with TRBD2. Trimming cost V 3 bases and J 5 bases; bases outside gene matches: 5. Germline CDR1 reads SGHNT; CDR2 reads YYREEE (reference sequence). The CDR3 sequence is 15 residues long. CDR3 in amino acids: CASSSTSGGDETQYF. The CDR3 bases are TGTGCCAGCAGCTCGACTAGCGGGGGCGATGAGACCCAGTACTTC. Filled out from reference TRBV5-4 and TRBJ2-5, the complete variable domain reads ETGVTQSPTHLIKTRGQQVTLRCSSQSGHNTVSWYQQALGQGPQFIFQYYREEENGRGNFPPRFSGLQFPNYSSELNVNALELDDSALYLCASSSTSGGDETQYFGPGTRLLVL.

This clone came up a few times. CDR3 amino acids: CASSLSAGVTEAFF. For the CDR3, the DNA is TGTGCCAGCAGTTTATCGGCGGGGGTCACTGAAGCTTTCTTT. The rearrangement links TRBV27 to TRBJ1-1, with a tentative D call TRBD1 (5 bases). V was cut by 0 bases and J by 4 bases, with 9 bases left in between. Germline-derived CDR1 and CDR2 are MNHEY and SMNVEV (reference sequence). The length of the CDR3 is 14 residues.

The chain uses TRBV30 and TRBJ1-6; TRBD1 matches at 7 bases. The germline gives CDR1 GTSNPN, CDR2 SVGIG (reference sequence). This CDR3 comprises 15 residues. Unmatched junction bases numbered 7, after V lost 0 bases and J lost 8 bases. The CDR3 DNA reads TGTGCCTGGAGTGTTACACAGGGGAAGCATTCACCCCTCCACTTT. Its protein is CAWSVTQGKHSPLHF.

The CDR3 sequence: CAIEGTGLNQPQHF. The DNA for the CDR3 is TGTGCCATCGAGGGGACAGGACTTAATCAGCCCCAGCATTTT. The chain couples TRBV7-9 to TRBJ1-5; 8 bases agree with TRBD1. The CDR3 runs 14 residues. Losses at the gene ends were 10 bases for V and 4 bases for J; bases not matched to a gene: 9. Germline lookup yields CDR1 SEHNR and CDR2 FQNEAQ (reference sequence).

J is TRBJ1-1 and V is TRBV9; 8 bases agree with TRBD1. This CDR3 is built from 15 residues. Trimming took 4 bases from V and 1 from J; bases not matched to a gene: 6. Germline CDR1 is SGDLS and CDR2 is YYNGEE. The CDR3 sequence is CASSPGQGANTEAFF. CDR3 coding DNA: TGTGCCAGCAGCCCCGGACAGGGTGCGAACACTGAAGCTTTCTTT.

The V gene is TRBV6-1, the J gene TRBJ1-2; 8 nucleotides align to TRBD1. V gave up 4 bases and J gave up 2 bases; unmatched junction bases: 3. Germline V lookup: CDR1 MNHNS, CDR2 SASEGT. CDR3 length: 14 amino acids. The CDR3 sequence is CASSGGTGNYGYTF. In nucleotides, the CDR3 is TGTGCCAGCAGTGGCGGGACAGGAAACTATGGCTACACCTTC.

CDR3 amino acids: CASTGTGGGSNQPQHF. The CDR3 coding sequence is TGTGCCAGCACCGGGACAGGGGGAGGGAGCAATCAGCCCCAGCATTTT. The V call is TRBV27, the J call TRBJ1-5, with 11 bases aligning to TRBD1. The CDR3 consists of 16 residues. Germline trimming cut 7 bases from V and 1 base from J; bases unmatched to any gene: 6. Germline CDR1 and CDR2: MNHEY and SMNVEV (reference sequence).

A word on this clone: A junction end diverges from the germline sequence, so it may reflect a read error. At the DNA level, this CDR3 is encoded by other sequences in the same sample as well. This chain uses TRBV18 with TRBJ2-3; weak D call: TRBD2 (6 bases). The germline V gene encodes CDR1 KGHSH and CDR2 LQKENI. This CDR3 comprises 13 residues. CDR3 sequence (DNA): TGTGCCAGCTCACTCGGGAGCACGGATACGCAGTATTTT. It specifies CASSLGSTDTQYF.

To note about this clone: The same CDR3 is also encoded by other DNA sequences in this sample. The rearrangement joins TRBV6-5 to TRBJ1-3; D remains ambiguous. The CDR3 runs to 14 residues. Trimming cost V 5 bases and J 0 bases, with 8 bases left between them. Germline V gene sequence: CDR1 MNHEY, CDR2 SVGAGI. The CDR3, as DNA: TGTGCCAGCAGTGTTGGCCTCTCTGGAAACACCATATATTTT. Protein: CASSVGLSGNTIYF.

The chain employs TRBV14 and TRBJ1-6; D is perhaps TRBD1 (5 bases). The CDR3 is made up of 14 amino acids. Germline V gives CDR1 SGHDN, CDR2 FVKESK. V dropped 4 bases and J dropped 10 bases, with 14 bases sitting between them. CDR3 DNA: TGTGCCAGCAGCCGTTGGGACCTCGAGTCACCCCTCCACTTT. It encodes CASSRWDLESPLHF.

The chain couples TRBV27 to TRBJ1-2; no clear D gene. The germline CDR1 and CDR2 sequences are MNHEY and SMNVEV (reference sequence). This CDR3 has 15 residues. V lost 5 bases and J lost 4, with 17 bases in between. Written as DNA, the CDR3 is TGTGCCAGCAGTCCCCAGCCCGGGTTCAGCTATGGCTACACCTTC. It yields the protein CASSPQPGFSYGYTF.

This clone was detected only a few times. This rearrangement joins TRBV6-6 to TRBJ2-7; D is ambiguous. V was clipped by 3 bases and J by 2 bases, with 8 bases between them. In germline, CDR1 is MNHNY, CDR2 SVGAGI (reference sequence). The CDR3 extends over 13 amino acids. In DNA, the CDR3 is TGTGCCAGCAGTTATGACCTACCCTACGAGCAGTACTTC. This translates into CASSYDLPYEQYF.

The chain employs TRBV5-1 and TRBJ1-2; TRBD1 aligns across 8 bases. Germline V gives CDR1 SGHRS, CDR2 YFSETQ. The trim removed 3 bases at V and 6 bases at J, leaving 10 bases unmatched. This CDR3 comprises 15 residues. The CDR3 loop is CASSSQGAGRDGYTF. The CDR3 DNA follows: TGCGCCAGCAGCTCCCAGGGGGCCGGTCGAGATGGCTACACCTTC.

This clone was detected a few times. The junction departs from germline at one end; a sequencing error may be responsible. The chain couples TRBV5-4 to TRBJ1-2; TRBD1 matches at 7 bases. Germline loops: CDR1 SGHNT, CDR2 YYREEE (reference sequence). CDR3 size: 13 residues. CDR3 in amino acids: CASSQNTGTDGVF. The CDR3 DNA sequence: TGTGCCAGCAGCCAAAATACCGGGACAGATGGAGTGTTT.

This clone was detected a few times. The chain has TRBV7-9 and TRBJ1-1, with a weak D call TRBD1 (6 bases). V shed 1 base and J shed 4 bases, with 22 bases lying between them. CDR1 SEHNR and CDR2 FQNEAQ come from the germline V gene (reference sequence). The CDR3 consists of 18 residues. The CDR3 coding sequence is TGTGCCAGCAGCTTAGACAGGGTGACGTTAGTTCGAGGCACTGAAGCTTTCTTT. Protein sequence: CASSLDRVTLVRGTEAFF.

This clone has more than one count but fewer than ten. This sample also contains other DNA sequences that code for the same CDR3. The chain recombines TRBV6-5 with TRBJ2-3; 11 nucleotides line up with TRBD1. V dropped 9 bases and J dropped 4; count of bases not matched to a gene: 3. Per the germline V gene, CDR1 is MNHEY and CDR2 is SVGAGI. The CDR3 length is 13 residues. DNA for the CDR3: TGTGCCAGTCGGACAGGGGGCTCAGATACGCAGTATTTT. This sequence encodes CASRTGGSDTQYF.

The rearrangement joins TRBV27 to TRBJ2-1; tentatively, D is TRBD2 (6 bases). Germline values: CDR1 MNHEY, CDR2 SMNVEV (reference sequence). Trimming pared 10 bases from V and 3 bases from J, leaving 16 bases between. The CDR3 extends over 14 amino acids. The CDR3 spells CAKNLDYYYNEQFF. The DNA for the CDR3 is TGTGCCAAAAATTTGGACTACTACTACAATGAGCAGTTCTTC.

The rearrangement links TRBV30 to TRBJ1-2, with D hard to call. This CDR3 has 12 residues. The germline V gene encodes CDR1 GTSNPN and CDR2 SVGIG (reference sequence). The V end was cut by 4 bases, the J end by 5 bases, with 11 bases between. CDR3 protein: CAWNPGAYGYTF. In nucleotides, the CDR3 is TGTGCCTGGAACCCGGGAGCTTATGGCTACACCTTC.

This chain links TRBV21-1 with TRBJ2-7; the table's D gene call, TRBD2, was not cross checked with the DNA. TRBV21-1 is an annotated pseudogene. The CDR3 has 15 residues. CDR3 bases: TGTGCCAGCAGCAAAGCGCTTAAGAACGAGCTCGAGCAGTACTTC. Encoded protein: CASSKALKNELEQYF.

This clone has just a few counts. This chain uses TRBV4-1 with TRBJ1-1, with D possibly matching TRBD1 (6 bases). The germline V gene has CDR1 MGHRA and CDR2 YSYEKL. V was trimmed by 4 bases and J by 0 bases, leaving 12 bases between them. The CDR3 is 15 amino acids. CDR3 sequence: CASSRLRDMNTEAFF. The CDR3 DNA sequence: TGCGCCAGCAGCCGATTACGGGACATGAACACTGAAGCTTTCTTT.

The chain combines TRBV6-6 with TRBJ2-7, with D possibly being TRBD2 (5 bases). Germline V lookup: CDR1 MNHNY, CDR2 SVGAGI (reference sequence). The CDR3 spans 12 residues. Trimming stripped 6 bases from V and 9 bases from J, with 15 bases between. The DNA of the CDR3 is TGTGCCAGCAGCGATCGCGGGTCGGTGCAGTACTTC. Its protein product is CASSDRGSVQYF.